A single T cell receptor (beta chain) is shown here with its context. What it binds is not known. PCR amplification relied on 60 Vbeta primers (plus 13 Jbeta primers). Generated by immunoSEQ multiplex PCR, the TCRdb table keeps only in-frame clones and is missing some. The sample lists approximately 200,000 clones, roughly 80% seen once, with around 0.2% in the top ten. This CDR3 is built from 16 residues. The ends were cut back, 0 bases at V and 5 bases at J, with 14 bases in the middle. Germline loops: CDR1 MGHRA, CDR2 YSYEKL. The data were taken from a study of cytomegalovirus exposure and HLA in healthy donors. In the study overall: Earlier, almost 120 million unique TCR beta sequences were recovered from 200 million or so T cells by an analysis.

General study points: Further analysis, carried out later, found HLA-associated TCR beta chains more clonally expanded than equally common other chains. Versus the roughly 670-donor mean, an Asian-associated ancestry cluster reportedly showed fewer N-insertions in a later analysis.

The V call is TRBV4-1, the J call TRBJ1-5; the D is unclear. The sequencing sample was made of PBMCs. The sequence was collected from a girl aged 2 to 10 in good health and CMV-seronegative. CDR3 sequence: CASSQDGQVPDQPQHF. DNA for the CDR3: TGCGCCAGCAGCCAAGATGGGCAGGTTCCGGATCAGCCCCAGCATTTT.